A single sample is the source of the 16 T cell receptor beta chains below, sequenced in a study of identical twins. TCRdb itself ran the 5' RACE reads through MiXCR, one entry per CDR3 protein. In the table there are approximately 300,000 distinct CDR3 sequences, 7.5% to 9.5% of which are singletons. The same specimen was also included in a second study, on yellow fever vaccine responses in identical twins.

Sequencing was carried out using CD8+ T cells sorted from blood. The receptors were sampled from a woman under 30 in good health.

The V call is TRBV6-1, the J call TRBJ2-1; no clear D gene. Germline CDR1 reads MNHNS; CDR2 reads SASEGT. V shed 7 bases and J shed 4 bases, with 8 bases lying between them. The CDR3 runs 12 residues. The DNA for the CDR3 is TGTGCCAGCACCTGGGCTTACAATGAGCAGTTCTTC. Amino acids: CASTWAYNEQFF.

This clonotype has only a few counts. The V and J genes are TRBV7-9 and TRBJ1-4; the match to TRBD1 covers 7 bases. The J segment lost 6 bases and the V segment lost 3 bases, leaving 7 bases of the junction unmatched. Germline lookup yields CDR1 SEHNR and CDR2 FQNEAQ (reference sequence). The CDR3 consists of 15 residues. The chain's CDR3 is CASSFLEGAYEKLFF. CDR3 sequence (DNA): TGTGCCAGCAGCTTTTTGGAGGGGGCGTATGAAAAACTGTTTTTT.

V gene TRBV6-1 combines with J gene TRBJ2-5; 12 positions agree with TRBD2. In germline, CDR1 is MNHNS, CDR2 SASEGT. V trimming: 6 bases; J trimming: 4 bases; junction bases outside the gene matches: 12. CDR3 size: 17 residues. The CDR3 spells CASSGSLAGGVVETQYF. The DNA for the CDR3 is TGTGCCAGCAGCGGATCCCTAGCGGGGGGGGTTGTAGAGACCCAGTACTTC.

This clonotype was counted ten times or more. The chain joins TRBV11-2 to TRBJ2-5; D tentatively reads TRBD1 or TRBD2 (5 bases each). In germline, CDR1 is SGHAT, CDR2 FQNNGV. The CDR3 runs 16 residues. Trimming removed 6 bases at V and 0 bases at J, with 17 bases between. The CDR3 coding sequence is TGTGCCAGCAGAGCTACCGGGACCGCGTACCAAGAGACCCAGTACTTC. Protein product: CASRATGTAYQETQYF.

This chain links TRBV27 with TRBJ1-5; a weak D match, TRBD1 (5 bases). Germline-derived CDR1 and CDR2 are MNHEY and SMNVEV (reference sequence). This CDR3 region has 14 residues. Trimming removed 7 bases from V and 7 bases from J, with 17 bases in between. The CDR3 sequence: CASTNPGLRQPQHF. As DNA, the CDR3 is TGTGCCAGCACTAACCCGGGACTCCGGCAGCCCCAGCATTTT.

In this sample, this clonotype turned up many times. The V gene is TRBV2, the J gene TRBJ2-3; D not resolved. CDR3 length equals 11 residues. Germline V gene sequence: CDR1 SNHLY, CDR2 FYNNEI. Trimming took off 7 bases at V and 6 bases at J, with 8 bases between the two ends. CDR3: CASIIHDTQYF. The CDR3 DNA reads as TGTGCCAGCATCATCCATGATACGCAGTATTTT.

V gene TRBV6-2 or TRBV6-3 combines with J gene TRBJ2-7; D perhaps matches TRBD2 (6 bases). This CDR3 contains 15 residues. The germline V gene encodes CDR1 MNHEY and CDR2 SVGEGT. Deletions cut 5 bases from V and 3 bases from J, with 17 bases between. Here the CDR3 reads CASSGDSPRDYEQYF. The CDR3 DNA is TGTGCCAGCAGTGGGGACTCCCCAAGGGACTACGAGCAGTACTTC.

This clonotype was observed at least ten times. The CDR3 DNA follows: TGCAGCGTTGAGGGCCCCCTCACAGATACGCAGTATTTT. Residues: CSVEGPLTDTQYF. The chain joins TRBV29-1 to TRBJ2-3; D unclear. Germline V gene sequence: CDR1 SQVTM, CDR2 ANQGSEA. The CDR3 runs to 13 residues. Trimming left V 3 bases short and J 2 bases short, with 9 bases between.

The chain employs TRBV5-1 and TRBJ2-5; the D gene is possibly TRBD1 (7 bases). V lost 2 bases to trimming and J lost 5 bases, with 16 bases between them. The CDR3 length is 15 residues. Germline values: CDR1 SGHRS, CDR2 YFSETQ. CDR3 residues: CASSLDQGGWETQYF. CDR3 sequence (DNA): TGCGCCAGCAGCTTAGACCAGGGGGGATGGGAGACCCAGTACTTC.

This sequence joins TRBV9 and TRBJ2-1; perhaps TRBD1 as D (6 bases). This CDR3 comprises 13 residues. V lost 4 bases and J 3 bases, leaving 8 bases between the germline ends. Germline CDR1 SGDLS, CDR2 YYNGEE. CDR3 protein: CASSPQGYNEQFF. In nucleotides, the CDR3 is TGTGCCAGCAGCCCACAGGGCTACAATGAGCAGTTCTTC.

This clonotype was observed many times. The chain carries TRBV27 and TRBJ1-2; tentatively, D is TRBD1 (5 bases). The germline CDR1 and CDR2 sequences are MNHEY and SMNVEV (reference sequence). The CDR3 spans 13 residues. V shed 6 bases and J shed 4 bases, with 12 bases lying between them. CDR3 sequence reads: CASSKNRLYGYTF. Written as DNA, the CDR3 is TGTGCCAGCAGCAAAAACAGGCTCTATGGCTACACCTTC.

This clonotype showed up many times. This chain connects TRBV7-8 to TRBJ2-1; D ambiguous. CDR1 and CDR2 (germline): SGHVS, FQNEAQ. The V and J ends lost 0 bases and 6 bases respectively, with 9 bases between them. This CDR3 contains 14 residues. CDR3 in DNA: TGTGCCAGCAGCTTAGCGAACCCCCTCAATGAGCAGTTCTTC. Translation: CASSLANPLNEQFF.

This clonotype was picked up a small number of times. The V gene is TRBV6-5, the J gene TRBJ1-2; 7 nucleotides match TRBD1. The CDR3 is made up of 15 amino acids. With V trimmed by 4 bases and J by 2 bases, 7 bases remained unmatched. Looked up from germline, CDR1 is MNHEY and CDR2 is SVGAGI. CDR3 residues: CASSFLLQGNYGYTF. The DNA for the CDR3 is TGTGCCAGCAGTTTCCTCTTACAGGGGAACTATGGCTACACCTTC.

This clonotype was seen repeatedly, ten times or more. The J gene is TRBJ2-7, the V gene TRBV7-9; no firm D call. Trimming stripped 5 bases from V and 5 bases from J, with 19 bases between. Germline CDR1 and CDR2: SEHNR and FQNEAQ (reference sequence). The CDR3 contains 15 residues. CDR3 coding DNA: TGTGCCAGCAGCCTGCTAGAGTCAGAATCGAACGAGCAGTACTTC. The encoded protein is CASSLLESESNEQYF.

The genes are TRBV12-3 or TRBV12-4 and TRBJ2-2, with D unclear. V shed 3 bases and J shed 1 base, with 6 bases lying between them. The CDR3 loop spans 14 amino acids. The CDR3 sequence: CASSFAGNTGELFF. Here the CDR3 DNA reads TGTGCCAGCAGTTTTGCCGGGAACACCGGGGAGCTGTTTTTT.

The chain carries TRBV28 and TRBJ2-3, with 7 bases aligning to TRBD1. Germline V gene data show CDR1 as MDHEN and CDR2 as SYDVKM. The CDR3 length is 15 residues. Losses at the gene ends were 6 bases for V and 5 bases for J; bases not matched to a gene: 11. The CDR3 loop reads CASSEQGFRGDTQYF. The CDR3 bases are TGTGCCAGCAGCGAACAGGGGTTCAGGGGAGATACGCAGTATTTT.